This T cell receptor (beta chain) was documented in a study of CD8 T cells in Susac syndrome. The multiple sclerosis control group was made up of treatment-naive patients with stable or active relapsing-remitting disease. The length of the CDR3 is 16 residues. From germline, CDR1 is SGHRS and CDR2 YFSETQ. J was trimmed by 4 bases and V by 2 bases; bases with no gene match: 10. Random hexamers served to reverse transcribe roughly 0.5 to 1 ug RNA. Multiplex immunoSEQ PCR targeted 54 Vbeta and 13 Jbeta TCR beta segments. Each CDR3 protein gets one entry after TCRdb re-called the immunoSEQ multiplex PCR reads with MiXCR. The table lists under 550,000 distinct CDR3 sequences, more than 80% of them singletons.

The chain is built from TRBV5-1 and TRBJ2-3, with 7 bases fitting TRBD2. The clonotype was recovered from a human donor with multiple sclerosis. The material sequenced was CD8+ T cells from PBMCs. The CDR3 sequence: CASSFVSREISDTQYF. The CDR3 coding sequence is TGCGCCAGCAGCTTTGTCTCGCGGGAGATCTCAGATACGCAGTATTTT. Complete variable domain (other parts from reference TRBV5-1 and TRBJ2-3): KAGVTQTPRYLIKTRGQQVTLSCSPISGHRSVSWYQQTPGQGLQFLFEYFSETQRNKGNFPGRFSGRQFSNSRSEMNVSTLELGDSALYLCASSFVSREISDTQYFGPGTRLTVL.